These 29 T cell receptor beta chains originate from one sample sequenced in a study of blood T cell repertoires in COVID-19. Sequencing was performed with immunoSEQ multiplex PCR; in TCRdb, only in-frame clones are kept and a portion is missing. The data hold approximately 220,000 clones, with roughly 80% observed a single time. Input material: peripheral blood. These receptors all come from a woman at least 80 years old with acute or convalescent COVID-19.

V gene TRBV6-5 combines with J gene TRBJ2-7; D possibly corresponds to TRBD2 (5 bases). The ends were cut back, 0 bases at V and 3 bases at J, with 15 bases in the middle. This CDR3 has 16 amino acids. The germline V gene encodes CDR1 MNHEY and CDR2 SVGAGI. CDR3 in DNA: TGTGCCAGCAGTTACTCCTTGAGGGTTGGGCACTACGAGCAGTACTTC. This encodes CASSYSLRVGHYEQYF.

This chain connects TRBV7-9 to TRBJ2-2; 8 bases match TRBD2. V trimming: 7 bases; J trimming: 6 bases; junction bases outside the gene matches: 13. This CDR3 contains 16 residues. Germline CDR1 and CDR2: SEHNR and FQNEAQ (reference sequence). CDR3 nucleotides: TGTGCCAGCAAACACCTAAGCGGGAGAGGACCCGGGGAGCTGTTTTTT. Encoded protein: CASKHLSGRGPGELFF.

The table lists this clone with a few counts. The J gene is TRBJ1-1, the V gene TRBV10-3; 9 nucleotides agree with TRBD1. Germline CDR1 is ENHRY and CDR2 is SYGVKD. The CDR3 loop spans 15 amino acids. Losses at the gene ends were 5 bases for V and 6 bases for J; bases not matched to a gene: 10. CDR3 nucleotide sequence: TGTGCCATCAGTCCCACGCCGGGACAGGGCCCTGAAGCTTTCTTT. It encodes CAISPTPGQGPEAFF.

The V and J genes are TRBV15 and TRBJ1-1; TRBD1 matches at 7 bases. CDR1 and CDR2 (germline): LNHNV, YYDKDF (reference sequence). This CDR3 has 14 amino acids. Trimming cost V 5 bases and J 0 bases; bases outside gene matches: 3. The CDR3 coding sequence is TGTGCCACCAGCGAGGGACAGATGAACACTGAAGCTTTCTTT. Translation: CATSEGQMNTEAFF.

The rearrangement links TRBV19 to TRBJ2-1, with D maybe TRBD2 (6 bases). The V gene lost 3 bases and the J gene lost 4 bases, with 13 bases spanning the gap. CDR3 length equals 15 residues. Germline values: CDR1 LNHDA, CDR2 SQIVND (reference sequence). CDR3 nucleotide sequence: TGTGCCAGTAGTATGGAGGGGCAGGCGTACAATGAGCAGTTCTTC. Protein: CASSMEGQAYNEQFF.

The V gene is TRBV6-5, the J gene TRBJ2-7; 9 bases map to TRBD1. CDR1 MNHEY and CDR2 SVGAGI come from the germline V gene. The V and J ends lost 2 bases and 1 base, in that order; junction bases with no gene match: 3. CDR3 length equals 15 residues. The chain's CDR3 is CASSYRGQGSYEQYF. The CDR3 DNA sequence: TGTGCCAGCAGTTACCGGGGACAGGGTTCCTACGAGCAGTACTTC.

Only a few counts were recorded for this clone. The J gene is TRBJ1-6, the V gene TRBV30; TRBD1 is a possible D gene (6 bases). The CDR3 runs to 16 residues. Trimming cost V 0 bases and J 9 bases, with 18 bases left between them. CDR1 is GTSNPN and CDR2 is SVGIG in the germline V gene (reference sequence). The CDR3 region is CAWSVRPAGVRSPLHF. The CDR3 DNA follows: TGTGCCTGGAGTGTACGCCCGGCAGGGGTGCGTTCACCCCTCCACTTT.

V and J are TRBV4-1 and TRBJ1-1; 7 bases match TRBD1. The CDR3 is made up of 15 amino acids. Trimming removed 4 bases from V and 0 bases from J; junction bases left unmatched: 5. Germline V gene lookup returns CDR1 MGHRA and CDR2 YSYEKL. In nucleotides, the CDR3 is TGCGCCAGCAGCCGAGGGGGCAGGATGAACACTGAAGCTTTCTTT. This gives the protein CASSRGGRMNTEAFF.

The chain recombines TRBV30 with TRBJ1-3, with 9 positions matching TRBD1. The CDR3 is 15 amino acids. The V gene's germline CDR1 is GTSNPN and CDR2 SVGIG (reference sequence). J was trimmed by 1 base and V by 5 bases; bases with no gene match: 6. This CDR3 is CAWDPDRGSGNTIYF. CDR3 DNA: TGTGCCTGGGACCCTGACAGGGGGTCTGGAAACACCATATATTTT.

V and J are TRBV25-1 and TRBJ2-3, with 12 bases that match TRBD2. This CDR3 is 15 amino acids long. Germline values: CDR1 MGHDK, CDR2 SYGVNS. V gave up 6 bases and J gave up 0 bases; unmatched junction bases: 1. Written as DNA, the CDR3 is TGTGCCAGCAGGACTAGCGGGAGAAGCACAGATACGCAGTATTTT. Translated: CASRTSGRSTDTQYF. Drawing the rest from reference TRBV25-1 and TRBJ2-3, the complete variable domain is EADIYQTPRYLVIGTGKKITLECSQTMGHDKMYWYQQDPGMELHLIHYSYGVNSTEKGDLSSESTVSRIRTEHFPLTLESARPSHTSQYLCASRTSGRSTDTQYFGPGTRLTVL.

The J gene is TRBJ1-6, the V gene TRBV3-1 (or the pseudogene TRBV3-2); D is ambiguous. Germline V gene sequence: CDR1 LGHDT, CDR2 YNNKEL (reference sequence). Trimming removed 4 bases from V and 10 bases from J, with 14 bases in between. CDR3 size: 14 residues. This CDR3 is CASSPPDTNSPLHF. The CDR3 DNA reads TGTGCCAGCAGCCCACCTGACACAAACTCACCCCTCCACTTT.

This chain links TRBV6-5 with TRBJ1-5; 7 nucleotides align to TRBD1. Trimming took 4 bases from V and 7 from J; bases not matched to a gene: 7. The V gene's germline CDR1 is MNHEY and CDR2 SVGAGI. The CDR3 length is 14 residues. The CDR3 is CASSSDRAGQPQHF. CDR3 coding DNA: TGTGCCAGCAGTTCAGACAGGGCCGGACAGCCCCAGCATTTT.

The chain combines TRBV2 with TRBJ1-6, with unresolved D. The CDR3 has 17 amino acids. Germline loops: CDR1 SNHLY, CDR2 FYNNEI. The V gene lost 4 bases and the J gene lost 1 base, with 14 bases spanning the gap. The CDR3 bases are TGTGCCAGCAGTGGTTCCCTTCTAGGATCCTATAATTCACCCCTCCACTTT. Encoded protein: CASSGSLLGSYNSPLHF.

The DNA for the CDR3 is TGCAGCGTGACGTCGAGGACTAGCGGGACAGGCCCCCTCTACGAGCAGTACTTC. It translates to CSVTSRTSGTGPLYEQYF. The chain recombines TRBV29-1 with TRBJ2-7, with 12 bases that match TRBD2. J was trimmed by 3 bases and V by 6 bases; bases with no gene match: 18. CDR3 size: 18 residues. Germline loops: CDR1 SQVTM, CDR2 ANQGSEA.

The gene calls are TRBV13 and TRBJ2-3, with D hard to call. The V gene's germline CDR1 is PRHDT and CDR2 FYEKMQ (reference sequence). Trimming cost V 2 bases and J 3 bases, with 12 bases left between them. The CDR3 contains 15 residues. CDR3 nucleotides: TGTGCCAGCAGCTTACTGGAGCTTATGACAGATACGCAGTATTTT. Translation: CASSLLELMTDTQYF. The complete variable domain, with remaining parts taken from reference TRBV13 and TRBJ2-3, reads AAGVIQSPRHLIKEKRETATLKCYPIPRHDTVYWYQQGPGQDPQFLISFYEKMQSDKGSIPDRFSAQQFSDYHSELNMSSLELGDSALYFCASSLLELMTDTQYFGPGTRLTVL.

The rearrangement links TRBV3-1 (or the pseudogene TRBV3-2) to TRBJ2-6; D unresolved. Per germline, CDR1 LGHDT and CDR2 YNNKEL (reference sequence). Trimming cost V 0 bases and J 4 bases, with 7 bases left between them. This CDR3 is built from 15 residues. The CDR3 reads CASSQDISGANVLTF. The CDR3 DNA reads TGTGCCAGCAGCCAAGATATCTCCGGGGCCAACGTCCTGACTTTC.

The CDR3 region is CASSVASRVIGNEQFF. The CDR3, as DNA: TGTGCCAGCAGCGTAGCTTCGCGGGTCATCGGCAATGAGCAGTTCTTC. J is TRBJ2-1 and V is TRBV9; a weak D match, TRBD2 (5 bases). Germline CDR1 and CDR2: SGDLS and YYNGEE. The CDR3 is 16 amino acids. V was trimmed by 0 bases and J by 6 bases, leaving 16 bases between them. The complete variable domain, with remaining parts taken from reference TRBV9 and TRBJ2-1, reads DSGVTQTPKHLITATGQRVTLRCSPRSGDLSVYWYQQSLDQGLQFLIQYYNGEERAKGNILERFSAQQFPDLHSELNLSSLELGDSALYFCASSVASRVIGNEQFFGPGTRLTVL.

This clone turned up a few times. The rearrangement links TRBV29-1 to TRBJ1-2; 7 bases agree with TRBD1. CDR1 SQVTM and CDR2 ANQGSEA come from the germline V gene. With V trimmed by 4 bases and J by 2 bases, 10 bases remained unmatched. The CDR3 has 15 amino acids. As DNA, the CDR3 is TGCAGCGTTGGAGGGGGCTCGAGAAAGAACTATGGCTACACCTTC. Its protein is CSVGGGSRKNYGYTF. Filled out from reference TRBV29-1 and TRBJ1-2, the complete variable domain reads SAVISQKPSRDICQRGTSLTIQCQVDSQVTMMFWYRQQPGQSLTLIATANQGSEATYESGFVIDKFPISRPNLTFSTLTVSNMSPEDSSIYLCSVGGGSRKNYGYTFGSGTRLTVV.

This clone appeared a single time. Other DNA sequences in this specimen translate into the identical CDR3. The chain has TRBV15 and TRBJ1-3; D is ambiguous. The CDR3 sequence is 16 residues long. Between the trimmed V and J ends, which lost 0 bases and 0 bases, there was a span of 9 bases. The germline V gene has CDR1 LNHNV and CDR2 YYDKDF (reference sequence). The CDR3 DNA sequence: TGTGCCACCAGCAGAGATCGGGGTAGCTCTGGAAACACCATATATTTT. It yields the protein CATSRDRGSSGNTIYF.

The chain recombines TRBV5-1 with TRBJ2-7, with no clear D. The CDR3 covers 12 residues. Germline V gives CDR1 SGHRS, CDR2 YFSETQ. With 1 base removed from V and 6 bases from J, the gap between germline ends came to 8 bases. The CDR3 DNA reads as TGCGCCAGCAGCTTGCTGGCTAGCGAGCAGTACTTC. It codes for CASSLLASEQYF.

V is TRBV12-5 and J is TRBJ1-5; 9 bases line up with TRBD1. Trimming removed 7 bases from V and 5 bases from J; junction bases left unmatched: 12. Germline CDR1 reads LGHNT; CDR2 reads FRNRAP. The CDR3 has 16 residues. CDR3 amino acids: CASASRTGGLDQPQHF. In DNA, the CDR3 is TGTGCTAGTGCCTCTCGTACAGGGGGCTTAGATCAGCCCCAGCATTTT.

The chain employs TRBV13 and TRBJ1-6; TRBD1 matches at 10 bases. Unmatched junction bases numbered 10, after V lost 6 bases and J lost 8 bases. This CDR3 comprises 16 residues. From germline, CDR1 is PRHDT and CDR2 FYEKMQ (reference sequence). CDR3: CASRSSGTGVYSPLHF. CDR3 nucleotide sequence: TGTGCCAGCAGATCCTCCGGGACAGGGGTTTATTCACCCCTCCACTTT.

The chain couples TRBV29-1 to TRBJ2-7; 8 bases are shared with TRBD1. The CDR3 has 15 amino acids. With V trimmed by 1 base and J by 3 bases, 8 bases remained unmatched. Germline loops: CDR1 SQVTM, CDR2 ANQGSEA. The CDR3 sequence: CSVEGGPGQVYEQYF. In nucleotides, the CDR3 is TGCAGCGTTGAAGGGGGGCCGGGACAGGTCTACGAGCAGTACTTC.

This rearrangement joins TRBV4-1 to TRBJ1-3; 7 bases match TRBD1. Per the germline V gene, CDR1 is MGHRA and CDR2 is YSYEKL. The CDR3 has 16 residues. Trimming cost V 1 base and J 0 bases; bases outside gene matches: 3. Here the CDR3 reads CASSQGDSNSGNTIYF. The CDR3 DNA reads TGCGCCAGCAGCCAAGGGGACAGTAACTCTGGAAACACCATATATTTT.

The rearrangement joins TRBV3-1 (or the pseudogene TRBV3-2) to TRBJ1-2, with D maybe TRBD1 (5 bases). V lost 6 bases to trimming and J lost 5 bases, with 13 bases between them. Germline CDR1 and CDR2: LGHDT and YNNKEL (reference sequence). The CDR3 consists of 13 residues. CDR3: CASRDQGSYGYTF. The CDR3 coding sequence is TGTGCCAGCAGGGACCAGGGCTCTTATGGCTACACCTTC.

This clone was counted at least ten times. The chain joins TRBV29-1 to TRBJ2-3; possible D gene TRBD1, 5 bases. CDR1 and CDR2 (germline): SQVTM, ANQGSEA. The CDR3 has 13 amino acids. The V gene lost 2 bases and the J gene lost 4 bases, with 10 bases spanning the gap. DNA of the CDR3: TGCAGCGTTGAAAAGGGGTCCGCAGATACGCAGTATTTT. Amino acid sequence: CSVEKGSADTQYF.

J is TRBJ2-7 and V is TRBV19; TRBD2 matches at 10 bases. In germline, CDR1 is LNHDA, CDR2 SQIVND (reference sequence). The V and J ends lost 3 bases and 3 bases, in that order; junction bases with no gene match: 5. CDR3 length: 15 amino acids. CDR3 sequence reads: CASSISLAGVYEQYF. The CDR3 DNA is TGTGCCAGTAGTATCTCCCTAGCGGGGGTCTACGAGCAGTACTTC.

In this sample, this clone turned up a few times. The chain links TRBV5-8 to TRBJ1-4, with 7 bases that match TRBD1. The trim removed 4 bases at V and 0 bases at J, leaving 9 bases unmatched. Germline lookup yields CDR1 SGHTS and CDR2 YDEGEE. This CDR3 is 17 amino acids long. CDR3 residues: CASSPRDRSATNEKLFF. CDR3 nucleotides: TGTGCCAGCAGCCCGCGGGACAGATCTGCAACTAATGAAAAACTGTTTTTT.

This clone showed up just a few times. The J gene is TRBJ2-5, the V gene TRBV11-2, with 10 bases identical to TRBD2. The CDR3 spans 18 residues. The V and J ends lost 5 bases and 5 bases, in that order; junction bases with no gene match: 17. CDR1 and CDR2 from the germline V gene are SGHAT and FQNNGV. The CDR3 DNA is TGTGCCAGCAGCACTCTTACTATTCTAGCGGGAGCCGGTGAGACCCAGTACTTC. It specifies CASSTLTILAGAGETQYF. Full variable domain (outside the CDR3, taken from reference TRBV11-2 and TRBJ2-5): EAGVAQSPRYKIIEKRQSVAFWCNPISGHATLYWYQQILGQGPKLLIQFQNNGVVDDSQLPKDRFSAERLKGVDSTLKIQPAKLEDSAVYLCASSTLTILAGAGETQYFGPGTRLLVL.